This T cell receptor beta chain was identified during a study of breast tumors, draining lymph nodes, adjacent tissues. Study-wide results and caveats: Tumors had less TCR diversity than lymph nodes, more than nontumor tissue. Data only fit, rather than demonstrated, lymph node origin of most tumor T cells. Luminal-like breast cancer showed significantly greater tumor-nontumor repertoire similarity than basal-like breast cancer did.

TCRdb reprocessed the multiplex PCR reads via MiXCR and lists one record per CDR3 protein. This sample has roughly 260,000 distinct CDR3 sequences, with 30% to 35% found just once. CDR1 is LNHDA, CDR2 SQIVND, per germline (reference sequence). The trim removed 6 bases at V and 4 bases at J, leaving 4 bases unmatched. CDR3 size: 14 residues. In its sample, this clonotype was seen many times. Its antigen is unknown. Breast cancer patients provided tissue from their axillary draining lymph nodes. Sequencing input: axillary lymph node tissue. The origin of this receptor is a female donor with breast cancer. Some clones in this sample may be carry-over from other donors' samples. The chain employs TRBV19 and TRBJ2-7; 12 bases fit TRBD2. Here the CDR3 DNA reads TGTGCCAGTAGACGACTAGCGGGAGAGTACGAGCAGTACTTC. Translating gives CASRRLAGEYEQYF.